The TCR beta chain described here comes from a study of CD8 T cells in Susac syndrome. TCR beta from blood CD8+ and CD4+ T cells was sequenced. TEMRA cells were FACS-enriched and CD8+ and CD4+ T cells negatively isolated. An input of about 0.45 to 1 ug of RNA was subjected to reverse transcription using random hexamers. Amplification of the TCR beta CDR3 was carried out by immunoSEQ multiplex PCR, which spanned a total of 54 Vbeta and 13 Jbeta segments. Each CDR3 protein is one row after TCRdb ran MiXCR on the immunoSEQ multiplex PCR reads. The sample has 150,000 or so distinct CDR3 sequences; roughly 95% are singletons. Material: CD4+ T cells from PBMCs. The receptor was isolated from a human donor with Susac syndrome.

The CDR3 DNA is TGCAGCGTCGTTGGGACAGCCTATCCCTACGAGCAGTACTTC. It encodes CSVVGTAYPYEQYF. The rearrangement uses TRBV29-1 and TRBJ2-7; the match to TRBD1 covers 7 bases. Germline CDR1 SQVTM, CDR2 ANQGSEA. Trimming cost V 6 bases and J 2 bases; bases outside gene matches: 10. This CDR3 contains 14 residues.